The 17 T cell receptor beta chains given below trace back to one sample, sequenced in a study of shared clonotypes between healthy human individuals. Profiled with immunoSEQ multiplex PCR; TCRdb holds only in-frame clones, not every one. The table lists about 980,000 clones, 60% to 85% of them singletons. Sequencing was done on a sample of memory CD4+ T cells sorted from blood. Subset: CD45RA-negative fraction. The receptors come from a man between 18 and 29 years old in good health.

The chain combines TRBV5-4 with TRBJ2-5; TRBD2 agrees at 10 bases. This CDR3 contains 18 residues. V shed 4 bases, J shed 3 bases, and the junction held 15 bases outside the gene matches. In germline, CDR1 is SGHNT, CDR2 YYREEE (reference sequence). CDR3: CASSGGVGSGRREETQYF. CDR3 sequence (DNA): TGTGCCAGCAGCGGGGGCGTTGGTAGCGGGAGGAGGGAAGAGACCCAGTACTTC.

For the CDR3, the DNA is TGTGCCAGCAGCTTGGGGCTCAACTACGAGCAGTACTTC. Translation: CASSLGLNYEQYF. This sequence joins TRBV7-9 and TRBJ2-7, with D possibly TRBD1 on 5 matching bases. V lost 3 bases and J lost 3, with 9 bases in between. CDR3 length: 13 amino acids. Per germline, CDR1 SEHNR and CDR2 FQNEAQ (reference sequence).

Notes on this clone: This sample also contains other DNA sequences that code for the same CDR3. This chain joins TRBV6-6 and TRBJ2-5; D is unclear. Germline V gives CDR1 MNHNY, CDR2 SVGAGI (reference sequence). Trimming shortened V by 5 bases and J by 2 bases, and 3 bases separated the two germline ends. CDR3 size: 11 residues. CDR3 amino acids: CASSRQETQYF. DNA of the CDR3: TGTGCCAGCAGTCGACAAGAGACCCAGTACTTC.

The chain uses TRBV5-4 and TRBJ2-1; 9 nucleotides agree with TRBD2. CDR3 length: 15 amino acids. Germline CDR1 and CDR2: SGHNT and YYREEE (reference sequence). The V and J ends lost 0 bases and 9 bases, in that order; junction bases with no gene match: 7. CDR3 sequence (DNA): TGTGCCAGCAGCTTGGGCGGACTAGCGATGGTTGAGCAGTTCTTC. It specifies CASSLGGLAMVEQFF.

The V call is TRBV30, the J call TRBJ2-1; no firm D call. The CDR3 covers 11 residues. Looked up from germline, CDR1 is GTSNPN and CDR2 is SVGIG (reference sequence). The V gene lost 4 bases and the J gene lost 4 bases, with 5 bases spanning the gap. In DNA form, the CDR3 reads TGTGCCTGGACCTTTTACAATGAGCAGTTCTTC. This codes for CAWTFYNEQFF.

This clone has more than one count but fewer than ten. The chain links TRBV30 to TRBJ1-6; TRBD1 is a possible D gene (6 bases). The CDR3 runs 13 residues. V was pared by 4 bases and J by 5 bases, with 9 bases between. The germline V gene encodes CDR1 GTSNPN and CDR2 SVGIG (reference sequence). CDR3 DNA sequence: TGTGCCTGGAAGGGGGTAAATAATTCACCCCTCCACTTT. Amino acid sequence: CAWKGVNNSPLHF. The full variable domain, in which reference TRBV30 and TRBJ1-6 provide the parts outside the CDR3, is SQTIHQWPATLVQPVGSPLSLECTVEGTSNPNLYWYRQAAGRGLQLLFYSVGIGQISSEVPQNLSASRPQDRQFILSSKKLLLSDSGFYLCAWKGVNNSPLHFGNGTRLTVT.

This clone appeared many times. The rearrangement links TRBV19 to TRBJ2-7, with 8 bases matching TRBD1. V gave up 5 bases and J gave up 3 bases; unmatched junction bases: 12. Germline V gene sequence: CDR1 LNHDA, CDR2 SQIVND (reference sequence). The CDR3 sequence is 16 residues long. Here the CDR3 reads CASSPGQANQIYEQYF. In DNA form, the CDR3 reads TGTGCCAGTAGTCCGGGACAGGCAAACCAAATCTACGAGCAGTACTTC.

The chain joins TRBV10-2 to TRBJ1-5; D might be TRBD1 (5 bases). Trimming stripped 6 bases from V and 5 bases from J, with 17 bases between. This CDR3 contains 15 residues. The germline gives CDR1 WSHSY, CDR2 SAAADI. The CDR3 spells CASRLGPAEDQPQHF. CDR3 DNA sequence: TGCGCCAGCAGACTGGGACCGGCGGAGGATCAGCCCCAGCATTTT.

V and J are TRBV19 and TRBJ2-5, with 8 nucleotides matching TRBD2. The CDR3 totals 15 residues. The germline V gene encodes CDR1 LNHDA and CDR2 SQIVND (reference sequence). V dropped 7 bases and J dropped 1; count of bases not matched to a gene: 8. CDR3 in DNA: TGTGCCAGTACCGTGGCTAGCGGGTTCCAAGAGACCCAGTACTTC. Translation: CASTVASGFQETQYF.

This chain uses TRBV6-1 with TRBJ1-2; D possibly corresponds to TRBD1 (5 bases). Germline loops: CDR1 MNHNS, CDR2 SASEGT. The CDR3 covers 14 residues. Deletions cut 4 bases from V and 4 bases from J, with 13 bases between. The CDR3 region has the DNA TGTGCCAGCAGTGGGCAGGGAAATCTCTATGGCTACACCTTC. Encoded protein: CASSGQGNLYGYTF.

This clone was seen only a few times. A much larger clonotype is one base distant, so this may be a read error. Other DNA sequences in this specimen translate into the identical CDR3. The chain combines TRBV7-2 with TRBJ1-1, with D perhaps matching TRBD1 (5 bases). Trimming pared 5 bases from V and 0 bases from J, leaving 7 bases between. The CDR3 has 13 residues. CDR1 is SGHTA, CDR2 FQGNSA, per germline. The CDR3 coding sequence is TGTGCCAGCAGCCGGGGGATGAACACTGAAGCTTTCTTT. Translation: CASSRGMNTEAFF. Combining the CDR3 with reference TRBV7-2 and TRBJ1-1 gives the whole variable domain GAGVSQSPSNKVTEKGKDVELRCDPISGHTALYWYRQSLGQGLEFLIYFQGNSAPDKSGLPSDRFSAERTGGSVSTLTIQRTQQEDSAVYLCASSRGMNTEAFFGQGTRLTVV.

This clone occurred once. This sequence joins TRBV28 and TRBJ2-4; D uncertain. Germline CDR1 and CDR2: MDHEN and SYDVKM. The CDR3 loop spans 15 amino acids. V was trimmed by 5 bases and J by 10 bases, leaving 21 bases between them. CDR3 loop: CASSPGHTLTKIQYF. The CDR3, as DNA: TGTGCCAGCAGTCCCGGGCACACCCTTACCAAAATTCAGTACTTC.

This clone appeared a single time. The chain couples TRBV2 to TRBJ1-2; D is unclear. Trimming removed 8 bases at V and 4 bases at J, with 11 bases between. The CDR3 runs to 12 residues. CDR1 is SNHLY, CDR2 FYNNEI, per germline. CDR3 region: CASSAVGYGYTF. The DNA for the CDR3 is TGTGCCAGCTCAGCGGTAGGCTATGGCTACACCTTC.

The CDR3 region is CASSAGGETQYF. CDR3 in DNA: TGTGCCAGCAGCGCGGGAGGAGAGACCCAGTACTTC. The rearrangement joins TRBV25-1 to TRBJ2-5, with 8 bases that match TRBD2. This CDR3 has 12 amino acids. V was pared by 6 bases and J by 4 bases, with 1 base of the junction left unmatched. Germline V CDR1 and CDR2: MGHDK, SYGVNS.

This clone is a singleton in its sample. V is TRBV6-6 and J is TRBJ1-1; possibly TRBD1 for D (5 bases). CDR1 and CDR2 (germline): MNHNY, SVGAGI (reference sequence). The CDR3 is made up of 14 amino acids. With 8 bases removed from V and 1 base from J, the gap between germline ends came to 14 bases. CDR3 bases: TGTGCCAGCGGTAGGACGGGGACGAACACTGAAGCTTTCTTT. It specifies CASGRTGTNTEAFF.

This clone was found a few times. The chain combines TRBV5-1 with TRBJ2-6; D remains ambiguous. V was pared by 4 bases and J by 0 bases, with 8 bases between. CDR3 length: 15 amino acids. CDR1 is SGHRS, CDR2 YFSETQ, per germline. The CDR3 bases are TGCGCCAGCAGCCCCCTGAGCTCTGGGGCCAACGTCCTGACTTTC. It yields the protein CASSPLSSGANVLTF.

With regard to this clone: The identical CDR3 is also encoded by other nucleotide sequences in the sample. The chain has TRBV28 and TRBJ2-7; no clear D. Per the germline V gene, CDR1 is MDHEN and CDR2 is SYDVKM. The CDR3 has 11 amino acids. Trimming cost V 6 bases and J 3 bases, with 6 bases left between them. CDR3 amino acids: CASSDRYEQYF. In nucleotides, the CDR3 is TGTGCCAGCAGCGACCGCTACGAGCAGTACTTC.